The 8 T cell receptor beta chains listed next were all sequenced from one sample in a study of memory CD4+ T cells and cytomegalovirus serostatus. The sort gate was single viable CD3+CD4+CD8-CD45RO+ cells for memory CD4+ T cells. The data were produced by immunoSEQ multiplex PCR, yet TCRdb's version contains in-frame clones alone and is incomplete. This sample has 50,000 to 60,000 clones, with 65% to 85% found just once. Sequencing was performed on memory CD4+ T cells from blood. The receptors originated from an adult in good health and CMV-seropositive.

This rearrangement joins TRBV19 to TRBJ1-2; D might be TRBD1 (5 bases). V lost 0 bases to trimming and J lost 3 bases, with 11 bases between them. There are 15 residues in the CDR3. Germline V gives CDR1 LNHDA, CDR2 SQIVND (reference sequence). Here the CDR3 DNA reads TGTGCCAGTAGTATAGAAAAGGGGCGAGACTATGGCTACACCTTC. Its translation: CASSIEKGRDYGYTF.

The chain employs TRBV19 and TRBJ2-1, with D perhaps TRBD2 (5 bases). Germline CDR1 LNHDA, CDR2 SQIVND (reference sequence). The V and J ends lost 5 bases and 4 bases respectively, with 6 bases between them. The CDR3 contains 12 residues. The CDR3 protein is CASSGLYNEQFF. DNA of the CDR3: TGTGCCAGTAGTGGACTTTACAATGAGCAGTTCTTC.

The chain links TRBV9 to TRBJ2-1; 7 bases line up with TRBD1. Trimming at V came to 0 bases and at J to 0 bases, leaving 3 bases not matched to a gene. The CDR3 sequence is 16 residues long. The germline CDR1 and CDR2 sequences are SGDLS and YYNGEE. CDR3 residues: CASSVGGDSSYNEQFF. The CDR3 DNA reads TGTGCCAGCAGCGTAGGAGGGGACAGCTCCTACAATGAGCAGTTCTTC.

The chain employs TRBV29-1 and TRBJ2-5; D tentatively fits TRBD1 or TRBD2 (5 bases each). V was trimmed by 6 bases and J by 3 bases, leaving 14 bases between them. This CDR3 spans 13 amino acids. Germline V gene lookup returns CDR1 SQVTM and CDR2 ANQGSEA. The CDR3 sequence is CSVEREGKETQYF. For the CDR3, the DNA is TGCAGCGTGGAAAGAGAGGGGAAAGAGACCCAGTACTTC.

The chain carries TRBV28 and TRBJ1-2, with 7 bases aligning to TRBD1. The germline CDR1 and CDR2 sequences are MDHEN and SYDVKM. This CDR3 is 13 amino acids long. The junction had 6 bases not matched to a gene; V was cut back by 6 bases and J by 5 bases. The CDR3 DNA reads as TGTGCCAGCAGCCAGGGACAGCTTTATGGCTACACCTTC. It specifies CASSQGQLYGYTF.

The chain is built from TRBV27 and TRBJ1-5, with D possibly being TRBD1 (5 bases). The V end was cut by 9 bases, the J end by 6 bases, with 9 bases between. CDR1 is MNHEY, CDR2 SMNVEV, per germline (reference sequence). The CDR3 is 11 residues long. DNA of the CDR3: TGTGCCAGGGGGGGTCGTCAGCCCCAGCATTTT. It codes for CARGGRQPQHF.

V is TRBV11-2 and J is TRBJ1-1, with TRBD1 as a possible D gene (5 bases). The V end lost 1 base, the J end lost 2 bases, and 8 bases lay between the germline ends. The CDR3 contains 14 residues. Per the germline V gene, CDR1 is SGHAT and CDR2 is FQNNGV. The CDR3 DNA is TGTGCCAGCAGCTTAGCCAGGGTTAACACTGAAGCTTTCTTT. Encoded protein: CASSLARVNTEAFF.

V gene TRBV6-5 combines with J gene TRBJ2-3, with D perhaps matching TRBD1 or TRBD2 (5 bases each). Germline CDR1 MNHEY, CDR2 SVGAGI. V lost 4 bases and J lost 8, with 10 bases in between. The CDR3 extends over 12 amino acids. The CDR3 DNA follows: TGTGCCAGCAGTTCCTCCGGGACTACGCAGTATTTT. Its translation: CASSSSGTTQYF.